This T cell receptor (beta chain) appears in the sequencing data of a study of response to subunit inactivated influenza vaccine. General observations from the study: With each seasonal influenza vaccination, the authors suggested, few new T cells are recruited.

TCRdb passed the RT-PCR reads through MiXCR, listing each CDR3 protein once. In the table there are approximately 570,000 distinct CDR3 sequences, 7.6% of which are singletons. Details on this clonotype: Its matching antigen is unknown.

The CDR3 totals 12 residues. Trimming stripped 0 bases from V and 7 bases from J, with 6 bases between. Looked up from germline, CDR1 is MGHRA and CDR2 is YSYEKL. The sample consisted of PBMCs from blood, taken roughly 24 months after vaccination. The chain has TRBV4-1 and TRBJ1-2; D gene uncertain. The sequence derives from a man aged 50-75 years who received an inactivated influenza vaccine. The CDR3 loop is CASSQDPVGYTF. CDR3 nucleotides: TGCGCCAGCAGCCAAGATCCGGTTGGCTACACCTTC.